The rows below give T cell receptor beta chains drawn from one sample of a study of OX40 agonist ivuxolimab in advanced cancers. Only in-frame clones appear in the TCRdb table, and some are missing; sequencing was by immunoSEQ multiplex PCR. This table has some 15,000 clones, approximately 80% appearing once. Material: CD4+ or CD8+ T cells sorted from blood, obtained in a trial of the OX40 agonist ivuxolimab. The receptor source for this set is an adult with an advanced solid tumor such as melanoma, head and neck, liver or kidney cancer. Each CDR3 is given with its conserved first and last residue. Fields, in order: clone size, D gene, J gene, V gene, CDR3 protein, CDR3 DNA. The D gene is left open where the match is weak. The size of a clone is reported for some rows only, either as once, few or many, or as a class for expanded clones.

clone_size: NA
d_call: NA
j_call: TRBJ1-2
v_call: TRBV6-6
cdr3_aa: CASSYSNSYTF
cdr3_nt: TGTGCCAGCAGTTACTCGAATAGCTACACCTTC

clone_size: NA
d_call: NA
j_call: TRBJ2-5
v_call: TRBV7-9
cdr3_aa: CASSTLPDQGGTQYF
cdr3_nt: TGTGCCAGCAGCACATTACCCGACCAGGGGGGGACCCAGTACTTC

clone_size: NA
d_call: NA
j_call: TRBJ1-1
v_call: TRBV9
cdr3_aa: CASSVADTEAFF
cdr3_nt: TGTGCCAGCAGCGTGGCAGACACTGAAGCTTTCTTT

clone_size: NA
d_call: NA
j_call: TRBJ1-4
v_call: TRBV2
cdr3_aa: CASRYRGTNEKLFF
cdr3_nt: TGTGCCAGCAGGTATCGGGGAACTAATGAAAAACTGTTTTTT

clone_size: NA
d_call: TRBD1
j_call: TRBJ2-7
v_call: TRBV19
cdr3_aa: CASSPGRWDRDSYEQYF
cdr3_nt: TGTGCCAGTAGTCCAGGACGATGGGACAGAGATTCTTACGAGCAGTACTTC

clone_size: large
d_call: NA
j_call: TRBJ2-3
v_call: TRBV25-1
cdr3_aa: CASSAGMDDTQYF
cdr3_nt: TGTGCCAGCAGTGCGGGGATGGATGATACGCAGTATTTT

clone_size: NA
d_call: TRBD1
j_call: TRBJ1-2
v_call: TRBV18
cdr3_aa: CASSPPTGFFGYTF
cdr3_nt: TGTGCCAGCTCACCACCGACAGGGTTCTTCGGCTACACCTTC

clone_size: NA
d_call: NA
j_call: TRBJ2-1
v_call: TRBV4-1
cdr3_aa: CASSQVVGGPYEQFF
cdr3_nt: TGCGCCAGCAGCCAAGTTGTAGGGGGGCCTTATGAGCAGTTCTTC

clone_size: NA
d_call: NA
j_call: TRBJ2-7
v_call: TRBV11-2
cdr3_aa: CASSPRGGTGEYEQYF
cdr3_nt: TGTGCCAGCAGCCCGCGGGGGGGGACAGGGGAGTACGAGCAGTACTTC

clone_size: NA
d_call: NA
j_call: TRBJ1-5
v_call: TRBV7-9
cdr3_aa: CASSHASEAAHF
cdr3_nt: TGTGCCAGCAGCCATGCCTCCGAAGCGGCGCATTTT

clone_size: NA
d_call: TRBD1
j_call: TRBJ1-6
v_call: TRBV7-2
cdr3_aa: CASSFGTGGSPLHF
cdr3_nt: TGTGCCAGCAGCTTTGGGACAGGGGGCTCACCCCTCCACTTT

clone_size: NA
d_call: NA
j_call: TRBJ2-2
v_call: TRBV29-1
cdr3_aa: CSVEEANTGELFF
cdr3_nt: TGCAGCGTTGAAGAAGCTAACACCGGGGAGCTGTTTTTT

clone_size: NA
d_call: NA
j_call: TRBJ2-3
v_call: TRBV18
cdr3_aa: CASSPGLAVHTDTQYF
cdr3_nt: TGTGCCAGCTCACCCGGGTTAGCCGTTCACACAGATACGCAGTATTTT

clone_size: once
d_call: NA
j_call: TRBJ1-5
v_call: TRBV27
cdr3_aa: CASSFLGGNQPQHF
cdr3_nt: TGTGCCAGCAGTTTCTTAGGGGGCAATCAGCCCCAGCATTTT

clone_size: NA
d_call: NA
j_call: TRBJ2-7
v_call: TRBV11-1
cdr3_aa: CASSLVPWSSYEQYF
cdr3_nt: TGTGCCAGCAGCTTAGTGCCGTGGAGCTCCTACGAGCAGTACTTC

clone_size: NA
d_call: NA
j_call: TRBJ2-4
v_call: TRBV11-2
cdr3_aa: CASEELSAKNIQYF
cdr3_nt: TGTGCCAGCGAGGAATTGTCAGCCAAAAACATTCAGTACTTC

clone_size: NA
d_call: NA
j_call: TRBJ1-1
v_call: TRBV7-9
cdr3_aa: CASSFFDRTEAFF
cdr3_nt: TGTGCCAGCAGCTTTTTTGACAGGACTGAAGCTTTCTTT

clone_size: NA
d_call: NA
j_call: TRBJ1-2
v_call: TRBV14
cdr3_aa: CASSHRPQGNYGYTF
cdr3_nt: TGTGCCAGCAGCCACCGTCCCCAAGGGAACTATGGCTACACCTTC

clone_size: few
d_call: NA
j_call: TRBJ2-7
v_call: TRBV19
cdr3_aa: CASSIKRFSYEQYF
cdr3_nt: TGTGCCAGTAGTATTAAGCGGTTCTCCTACGAGCAGTACTTC

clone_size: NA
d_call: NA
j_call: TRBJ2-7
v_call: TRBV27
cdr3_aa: CASSSLYEQYF
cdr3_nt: TGTGCCAGCAGTTCCCTATACGAGCAGTACTTC

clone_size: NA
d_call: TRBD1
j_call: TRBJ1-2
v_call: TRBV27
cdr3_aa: CASSLQGNNGYTF
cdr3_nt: TGTGCCAGCAGCTTACAGGGGAATAATGGCTACACCTTC

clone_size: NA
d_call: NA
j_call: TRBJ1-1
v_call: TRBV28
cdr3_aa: CASSIWLGNNWEMNTEAFF
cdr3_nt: TGTGCCAGCAGCATCTGGTTGGGAAACAATTGGGAGATGAACACTGAAGCTTTCTTT

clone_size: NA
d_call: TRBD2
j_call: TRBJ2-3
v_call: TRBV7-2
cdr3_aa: CASSLAPAGGIDTQYF
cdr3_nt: TGTGCCAGCAGCTTAGCCCCAGCGGGGGGGATAGATACGCAGTATTTT

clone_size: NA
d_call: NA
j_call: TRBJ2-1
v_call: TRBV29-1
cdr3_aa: CSAGTGPDNEQFF
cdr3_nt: TGCAGCGCCGGGACGGGGCCTGACAATGAGCAGTTCTTC

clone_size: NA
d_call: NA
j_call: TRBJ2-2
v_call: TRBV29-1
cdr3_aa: CSVGGLELSTGELFF
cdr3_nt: TGCAGCGTTGGGGGATTGGAACTTTCCACCGGGGAGCTGTTTTTT

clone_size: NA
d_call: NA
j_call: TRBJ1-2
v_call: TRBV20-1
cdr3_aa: CSARDFWGYTF
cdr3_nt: TGCAGTGCTAGGGATTTTTGGGGCTACACCTTC

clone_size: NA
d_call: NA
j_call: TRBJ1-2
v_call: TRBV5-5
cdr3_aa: CASSLLGDYGYTF
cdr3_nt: TGTGCCAGCAGCTTATTGGGGGACTATGGCTACACCTTC

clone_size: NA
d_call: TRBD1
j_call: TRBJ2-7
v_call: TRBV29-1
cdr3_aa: CSVDGGRGLGYEQYF
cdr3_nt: TGCAGCGTTGATGGGGGCAGGGGGCTAGGGTACGAGCAGTACTTC

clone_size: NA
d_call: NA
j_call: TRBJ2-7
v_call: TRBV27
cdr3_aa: CASSLGGYEQYF
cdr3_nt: TGTGCCAGCAGTTTAGGGGGCTACGAGCAGTACTTC

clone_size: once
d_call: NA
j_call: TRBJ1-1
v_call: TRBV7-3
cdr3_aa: CASSSTTGLNTEAFF
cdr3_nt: TGTGCCAGCAGCTCCACGACGGGATTGAACACTGAAGCTTTCTTT

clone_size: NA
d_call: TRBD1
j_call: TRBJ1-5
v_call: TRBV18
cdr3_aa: CASSPAGQDLNQPQHF
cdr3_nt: TGTGCCAGCTCACCGGCGGGACAGGACCTCAATCAGCCCCAGCATTTT

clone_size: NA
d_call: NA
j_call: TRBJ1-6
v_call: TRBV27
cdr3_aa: CASSLSGDNSPLHF
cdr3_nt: TGTGCCAGCAGTTTATCGGGAGATAATTCACCCCTCCACTTT

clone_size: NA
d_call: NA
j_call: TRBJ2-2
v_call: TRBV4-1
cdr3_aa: CASSQEGVGTGELFF
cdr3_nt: TGCGCCAGCAGCCAAGAGGGGGTTGGCACCGGGGAGCTGTTTTTT

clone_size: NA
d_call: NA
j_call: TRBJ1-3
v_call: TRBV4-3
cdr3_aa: CASSQDSWDTIYF
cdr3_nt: TGCGCCAGCAGCCAAGATTCTTGGGACACCATATATTTT

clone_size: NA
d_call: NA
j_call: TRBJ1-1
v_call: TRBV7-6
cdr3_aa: CASSPRGDNPEAFF
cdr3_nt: TGTGCCAGCAGTCCCCGGGGGGACAACCCTGAAGCTTTCTTT

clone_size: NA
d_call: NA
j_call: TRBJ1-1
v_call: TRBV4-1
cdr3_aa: CASRSTGQAFF
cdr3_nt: TGCGCCAGCAGGTCCACAGGGCAAGCTTTCTTT

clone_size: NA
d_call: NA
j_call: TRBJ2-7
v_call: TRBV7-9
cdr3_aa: CASSDRSYEQYF
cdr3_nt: TGTGCCAGCAGCGACAGGTCCTACGAGCAGTACTTC

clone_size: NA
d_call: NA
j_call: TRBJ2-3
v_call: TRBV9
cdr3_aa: CASSVWGARDTQYF
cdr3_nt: TGTGCCAGCAGCGTGTGGGGGGCCAGGGATACGCAGTATTTT

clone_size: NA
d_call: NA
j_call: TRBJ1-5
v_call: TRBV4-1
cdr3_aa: CASSQQRAQPQHF
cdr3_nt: TGCGCCAGCAGCCAACAGCGTGCGCAGCCCCAGCATTTT

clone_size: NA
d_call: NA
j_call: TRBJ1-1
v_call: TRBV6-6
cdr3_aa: CASTHSKPEAFF
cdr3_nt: TGTGCCAGCACTCACAGTAAACCTGAAGCTTTCTTT

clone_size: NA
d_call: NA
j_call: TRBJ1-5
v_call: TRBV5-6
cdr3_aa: CASSSHSNQPQHF
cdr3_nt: TGTGCCAGCAGCTCGCATAGCAATCAGCCCCAGCATTTT

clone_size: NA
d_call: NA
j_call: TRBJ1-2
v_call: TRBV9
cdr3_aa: CASSSRDGYTF
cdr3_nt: TGTGCCAGCAGCAGCCGGGATGGCTACACCTTC

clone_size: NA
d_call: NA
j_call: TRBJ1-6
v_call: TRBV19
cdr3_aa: CASSIGVGPLHF
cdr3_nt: TGTGCCAGTAGTATAGGGGTGGGACCCCTCCACTTT

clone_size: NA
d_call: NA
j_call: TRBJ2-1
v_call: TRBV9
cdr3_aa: CASSVEGYNEQFF
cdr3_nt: TGTGCCAGCAGCGTAGAGGGGTACAATGAGCAGTTCTTC

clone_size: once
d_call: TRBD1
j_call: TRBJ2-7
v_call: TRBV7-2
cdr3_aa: CASSGTGVTYEQYF
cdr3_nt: TGTGCCAGTTCCGGGACAGGGGTGACCTACGAGCAGTACTTC

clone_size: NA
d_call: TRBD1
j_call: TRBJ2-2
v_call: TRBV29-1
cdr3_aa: CSVEGEPGGTGELFF
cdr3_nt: TGCAGCGTTGAAGGGGAGCCAGGGGGCACCGGGGAGCTGTTTTTT

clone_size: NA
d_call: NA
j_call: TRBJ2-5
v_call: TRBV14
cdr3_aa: CASSQRPRQETQYF
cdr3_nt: TGTGCCAGCAGCCAACGGCCAAGACAAGAGACCCAGTACTTC

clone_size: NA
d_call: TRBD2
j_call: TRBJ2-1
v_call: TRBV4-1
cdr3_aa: CASSLERGGYNEQFF
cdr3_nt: TGCGCCAGCAGCCTGGAGCGGGGGGGCTACAATGAGCAGTTCTTC

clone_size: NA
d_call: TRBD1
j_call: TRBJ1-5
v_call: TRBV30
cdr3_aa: CAWSVSGQGSQPQHF
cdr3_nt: TGTGCCTGGAGTGTCTCGGGACAGGGCAGTCAGCCCCAGCATTTT

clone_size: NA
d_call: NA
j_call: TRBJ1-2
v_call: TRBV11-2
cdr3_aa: CASSAPTGLYTF
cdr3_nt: TGTGCCAGCAGCGCACCCACAGGCTTGTACACCTTC

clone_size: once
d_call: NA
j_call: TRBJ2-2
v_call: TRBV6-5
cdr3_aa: CASSSYRDFAGELFF
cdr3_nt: TGTGCCAGCAGTTCGTACAGGGATTTCGCCGGGGAGCTGTTTTTT

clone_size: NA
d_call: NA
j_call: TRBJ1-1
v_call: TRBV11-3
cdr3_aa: CASSQGFDTEAFF
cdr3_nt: TGTGCCAGCAGCCAGGGGTTCGACACTGAAGCTTTCTTT

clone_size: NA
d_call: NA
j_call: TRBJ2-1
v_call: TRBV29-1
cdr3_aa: CSPLTATYNEQFF
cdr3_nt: TGCAGCCCGCTGACAGCAACCTACAATGAGCAGTTCTTC

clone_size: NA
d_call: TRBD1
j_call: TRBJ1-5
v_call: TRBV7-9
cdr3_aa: CASSPSGGTAYNQPQHF
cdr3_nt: TGTGCCAGCAGCCCCTCGGGGGGGACAGCCTACAATCAGCCCCAGCATTTT

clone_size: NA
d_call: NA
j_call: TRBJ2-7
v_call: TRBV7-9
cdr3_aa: CASSSRQVATYEQYF
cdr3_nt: TGTGCCAGCAGCTCTCGACAGGTGGCTACCTACGAGCAGTACTTC

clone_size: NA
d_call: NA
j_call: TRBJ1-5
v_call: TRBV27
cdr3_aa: CASSSLQGIDQPQHF
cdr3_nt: TGTGCCAGCAGTTCCCTACAGGGAATCGATCAGCCCCAGCATTTT

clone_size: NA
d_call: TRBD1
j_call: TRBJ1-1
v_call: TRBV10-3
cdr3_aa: CAIRTTGVTEAFF
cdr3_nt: TGTGCCATCAGGACGACAGGGGTCACTGAAGCTTTCTTT

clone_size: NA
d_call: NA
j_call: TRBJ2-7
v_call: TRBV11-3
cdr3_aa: CASSLPGSSFPEQYF
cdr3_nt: TGTGCCAGCAGCCTCCCCGGTAGTAGTTTCCCCGAGCAGTACTTC

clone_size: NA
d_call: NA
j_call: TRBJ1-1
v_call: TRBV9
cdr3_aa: CASSESGGPVNTEAFF
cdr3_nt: TGTGCCAGCAGCGAGTCGGGGGGCCCGGTGAACACTGAAGCTTTCTTT